The 12 T cell receptor beta chains reported below all come from one sample, sequenced in a study of identical twins. TCRdb independently ran MiXCR on the 5' RACE reads; one entry per CDR3 protein. The table has roughly 720,000 distinct CDR3 sequences, roughly 18% seen once. This sample was also put to use in a study of T cells expressing NK-cell markers.

Input material: PBMCs. Receptor source: a woman between 18 and 29 years old in good health.

J is TRBJ1-1 and V is TRBV30; 9 bases fit TRBD1. The V gene end was trimmed by 7 bases and the J gene end by 1 base; junction bases not matched to a gene: 10. The CDR3 extends over 15 amino acids. Per the germline V gene, CDR1 is GTSNPN and CDR2 is SVGIG (reference sequence). DNA of the CDR3: TGTGCCTCTATAATTCCGGGACAGGGGAACACTGAAGCTTTCTTT. Protein sequence: CASIIPGQGNTEAFF.

The J gene is TRBJ2-5, the V gene TRBV12-3 or TRBV12-4, with 7 bases matching TRBD1. The CDR3 extends over 15 amino acids. Germline trimming cut 5 bases from V and 2 bases from J; bases unmatched to any gene: 8. The CDR3 DNA reads TGTGCCAGCAGTCAGCGGACAGGACGTCAAGAGACCCAGTACTTC. It encodes CASSQRTGRQETQYF.

The table lists this clonotype with a few counts. V and J are TRBV4-3 and TRBJ2-1; D might be TRBD1 (5 bases). CDR1 is LGHNA, CDR2 YSLEER, per germline. This CDR3 is built from 17 residues. The ends were cut back, 0 bases at V and 9 bases at J, with 21 bases in the middle. The CDR3 nucleotides are TGCGCCAGCAGCCAAGATAGTCGGCCAAGGGGATTCGGTGAGCAGTTCTTC. Encoded protein: CASSQDSRPRGFGEQFF.

This clonotype was observed a few times. V is TRBV29-1 and J is TRBJ2-5; the D is unclear. Germline lookup yields CDR1 SQVTM and CDR2 ANQGSEA. Trimming left V 5 bases short and J 5 bases short, with 9 bases between. This CDR3 comprises 11 residues. DNA of the CDR3: TGCAGCGTTAGTGGTCCCGAGACCCAGTACTTC. Amino acids: CSVSGPETQYF.

The table lists this clonotype with a few counts. The chain has TRBV24-1 and TRBJ2-3, with 7 bases that match TRBD1. J lost 6 bases, V lost 5 bases, and 7 bases had no gene match. The CDR3 spans 14 residues. Germline assignment: CDR1 KGHDR and CDR2 SFDVKD. In DNA, the CDR3 is TGTGCCACCAGTGCGACAGGGTCAGGTGATACGCAGTATTTT. Its protein is CATSATGSGDTQYF.

The V gene is TRBV7-9, the J gene TRBJ1-1, with 7 bases identical to TRBD1. The CDR3 has 15 amino acids. V shed 2 bases, J shed 1 base, and the junction held 4 bases outside the gene matches. Germline lookup yields CDR1 SEHNR and CDR2 FQNEAQ (reference sequence). The CDR3 spells CASSLTYRGNTEAFF. The CDR3 bases are TGTGCCAGCAGCTTAACTTACAGGGGGAACACTGAAGCTTTCTTT.

This clonotype was recorded a few times. The chain recombines TRBV13 with TRBJ2-2; the D gene is possibly TRBD1 (6 bases). Germline lookup yields CDR1 PRHDT and CDR2 FYEKMQ (reference sequence). The CDR3 spans 15 residues. V was clipped by 5 bases and J by 6 bases, with 16 bases between them. CDR3 nucleotides: TGTGCCAGCAGCCCCAGTCAGGGGATAGCCGGGGAGCTGTTTTTT. Encoded protein: CASSPSQGIAGELFF.

J is TRBJ2-1 and V is TRBV7-2, with 7 bases aligning to TRBD2. Looked up from germline, CDR1 is SGHTA and CDR2 is FQGNSA. This CDR3 contains 15 residues. V lost 8 bases and J lost 4; bases outside the gene matches: 11. The CDR3 sequence: CASRETSTSYNEQFF. The CDR3 DNA is TGTGCCAGCCGAGAGACTAGCACGAGTTACAATGAGCAGTTCTTC.

The chain has TRBV7-8 and TRBJ2-5, with 11 bases lining up with TRBD1. This CDR3 has 16 residues. CDR1 is SGHVS, CDR2 FQNEAQ, per germline. V shed 7 bases and J 4 bases; nucleotides not matched to a gene: 11. The chain's CDR3 is CASTLGRTGGLETQYF. The DNA for the CDR3 is TGTGCCAGCACCCTAGGCAGGACAGGGGGCTTAGAGACCCAGTACTTC.

This clonotype has only a few counts. The V and J genes are TRBV20-1 and TRBJ2-2; D may be TRBD1 (5 bases). Trimming removed 3 bases from V and 0 bases from J, with 8 bases in between. Per germline, CDR1 DFQATT and CDR2 SNEGSKA (reference sequence). The CDR3 length is 14 residues. This CDR3 reads CSASRTSNTGELFF. The CDR3 region has the DNA TGCAGTGCTAGTCGGACATCGAACACCGGGGAGCTGTTTTTT.

This clonotype was counted at least ten times. V is TRBV14 and J is TRBJ2-2; 7 bases fit TRBD1. The J segment lost 1 base and the V segment lost 5 bases, leaving 1 base of the junction unmatched. The CDR3 runs to 14 residues. Germline V lookup: CDR1 SGHDN, CDR2 FVKESK. The CDR3 sequence: CASSDRVNTGELFF. The CDR3 DNA follows: TGTGCCAGCAGCGACAGGGTGAACACCGGGGAGCTGTTTTTT.

There are a few counts of this clonotype. The chain combines TRBV7-9 with TRBJ2-2; 11 bases are shared with TRBD2. CDR1 is SEHNR and CDR2 is FQNEAQ in the germline V gene (reference sequence). CDR3 length: 16 amino acids. V dropped 4 bases and J dropped 5; count of bases not matched to a gene: 6. CDR3 DNA sequence: TGTGCCAGCAGCTCCACTAGCGGGAGTGGTACCGGGGAGCTGTTTTTT. Protein product: CASSSTSGSGTGELFF.